This TCR beta chain emerged from a study of Ad26.COV2.S vaccination and SARS-CoV-2 variants. In the study overall: Ad26.COV2.S arm of COV1001 included the donor.

Remarks on this clone: Its matching antigen is unknown.

Study-wide points: From the TCR breadth and depth analyses, total T cell responses may have been underestimated.

Treatment defined: roughly 18 received Ad26.COV2.S at low or high dose, single or two shots; several received placebo; per-sample allocation not given. Day 63 after the first injection of vaccine or placebo was the sampling time. Repertoires were generated with immunoSEQ multiplex PCR, while TCRdb's copy carries only in-frame clones and drops some. The sample carries 350,000 to 500,000 clones, less than 95% recorded once. This CDR3 has 12 amino acids. V dropped 5 bases and J dropped 7 bases, with 11 bases sitting between them. CDR1 and CDR2 (germline): SGHTA, FQGTGA. The sample here was peripheral blood, taken in a trial of Ad26.COV2.S vaccine versus placebo. The sequence came from a person between 18 and 59 years old who received the Ad26.COV2.S COVID-19 vaccine or a placebo. V is TRBV7-3 and J is TRBJ1-2; D remains ambiguous. The DNA of the CDR3 is TGTGCCAGCAGCGAAACACGAGGTGGCTACACCTTC. Translated, it gives CASSETRGGYTF.